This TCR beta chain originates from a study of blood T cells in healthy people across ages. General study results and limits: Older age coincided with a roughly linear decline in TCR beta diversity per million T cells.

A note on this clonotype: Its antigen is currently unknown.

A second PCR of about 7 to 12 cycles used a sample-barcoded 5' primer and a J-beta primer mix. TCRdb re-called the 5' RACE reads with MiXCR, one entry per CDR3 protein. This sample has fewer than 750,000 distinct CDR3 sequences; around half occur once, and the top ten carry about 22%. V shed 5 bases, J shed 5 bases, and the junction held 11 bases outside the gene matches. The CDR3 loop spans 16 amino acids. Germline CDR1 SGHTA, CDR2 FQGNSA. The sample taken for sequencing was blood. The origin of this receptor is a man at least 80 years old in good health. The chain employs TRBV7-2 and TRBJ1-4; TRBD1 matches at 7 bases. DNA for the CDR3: TGTGCCAGCAGCATTGCCCCGGGACAGAGAAATGAAAAACTGTTTTTT. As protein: CASSIAPGQRNEKLFF.